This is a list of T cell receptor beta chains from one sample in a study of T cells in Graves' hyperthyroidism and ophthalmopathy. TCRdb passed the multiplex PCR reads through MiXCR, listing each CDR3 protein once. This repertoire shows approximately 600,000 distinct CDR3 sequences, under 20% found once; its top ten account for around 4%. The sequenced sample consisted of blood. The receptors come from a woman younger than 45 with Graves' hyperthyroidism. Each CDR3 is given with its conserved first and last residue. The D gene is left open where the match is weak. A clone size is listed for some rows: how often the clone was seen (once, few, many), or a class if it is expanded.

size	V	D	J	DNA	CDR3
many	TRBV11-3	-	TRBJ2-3	TGTGCCAGCAGATCCTGGGCGGCTAGCACAGATACGCAGTATTTT	CASRSWAASTDTQYF
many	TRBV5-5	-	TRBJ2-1	TGTGCCAGCAGCCCTCGGGGGGACAGGACATACAATGAGCAGTTCTTC	CASSPRGDRTYNEQFF
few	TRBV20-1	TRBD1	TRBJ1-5	TGCAGTGCTATCCGGACAGGGAGGCATCAGCCCCAGCATTTT	CSAIRTGRHQPQHF
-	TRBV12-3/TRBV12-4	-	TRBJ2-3	TGTGCCAGCAGTACGGGGTCGGGCACAGATACGCAGTATTTT	CASSTGSGTDTQYF
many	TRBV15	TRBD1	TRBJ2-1	TGTGCCACCAGCAGAGGATCAGGGGGAAGAAATGAGCAGTTCTTC	CATSRGSGGRNEQFF
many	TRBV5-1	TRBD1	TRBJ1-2	TGCGCCAGCAGTTCGCAGACAGGGGAATATGGCTACACCTTC	CASSSQTGEYGYTF
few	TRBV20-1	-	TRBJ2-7	TGCAGTGCTAGAGATTACAACGAGCAGTACTTC	CSARDYNEQYF
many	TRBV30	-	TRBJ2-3	TGTGCCTGGAGTAGGGTATCCACAGATACGCAGTATTTT	CAWSRVSTDTQYF
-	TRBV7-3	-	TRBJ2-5	TGTGCCAGCAGCTTATCGGACACGGAGGAAGAGACCCAGTACTTC	CASSLSDTEEETQYF
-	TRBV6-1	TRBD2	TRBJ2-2	TGTGCCAGCAGTGAAATCGCGGGAGGGCGGCCCGGGGAGCTGTTTTTT	CASSEIAGGRPGELFF
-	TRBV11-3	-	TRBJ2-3	TGTGCCAGCAGCCCAAGGGGACTCTCAAGCACAGATACGCAGTATTTT	CASSPRGLSSTDTQYF
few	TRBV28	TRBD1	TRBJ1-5	TGTGCCATCGACTCTGACAGGGGACGGATCAGCAATCAGCCCCAGCATTTT	CAIDSDRGRISNQPQHF
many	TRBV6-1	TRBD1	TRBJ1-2	TGTGCCAGCAGCCCAGGGGGCGTGGGCTACACCTTC	CASSPGGVGYTF
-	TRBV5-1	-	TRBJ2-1	TGCGCCAGCAGCTTGCTTGAGGACAATGAGCAGTTCTTC	CASSLLEDNEQFF
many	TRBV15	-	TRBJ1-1	TGTGCCGTAGGGTCTTGGGAGAACATGAACACTGAAGCTTTCTTT	CAVGSWENMNTEAFF
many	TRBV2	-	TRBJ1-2	TGTGCCAGCGGGCAAAGTGGTTATGGCTACACCTTC	CASGQSGYGYTF
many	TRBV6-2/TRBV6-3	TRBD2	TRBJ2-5	TGTGCCAGCCGTACTAGCGGCCAAGTAACCCAGTACTTC	CASRTSGQVTQYF
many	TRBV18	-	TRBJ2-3	TGTGCCAGCTCACCAATTCAGCTACGGGGCGCAGATACGCAGTATTTT	CASSPIQLRGADTQYF
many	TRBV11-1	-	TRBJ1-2	TGTGCCAGCAGCAAAATGGGGGGAACGACCTATGGCTACACCTTC	CASSKMGGTTYGYTF
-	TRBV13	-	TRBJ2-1	TGTGCCAGCAGCTTAGTCCTCATGGGCGGGGGCGAGCAGTTCTTC	CASSLVLMGGGEQFF
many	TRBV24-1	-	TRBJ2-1	TGTGCCACCAGTGGGCCCGCTGGAGTCGACAATGAGCAGTTCTTC	CATSGPAGVDNEQFF
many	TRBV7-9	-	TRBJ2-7	TGTGCCAGCAGCTTTAGTGGGTTCTCCTACGAGCAGTACTTC	CASSFSGFSYEQYF
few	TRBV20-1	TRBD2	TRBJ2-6	TGCAGTGCTATGGGACTAGCGGGAACTTCTGGGGCCAACGTCCTGACTTTC	CSAMGLAGTSGANVLTF
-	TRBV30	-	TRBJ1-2	TGTGCCTGGAGTGTTGTCAGGGGTTCGGGCTACACCTTC	CAWSVVRGSGYTF
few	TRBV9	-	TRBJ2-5	TGTGCCAGCAGCGTAGGAGCCGCCCATCTCCAAGAGACCCAGTACTTC	CASSVGAAHLQETQYF
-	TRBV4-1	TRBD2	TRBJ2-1	TGCGCCAGCAGCCAAGAGACTAGCGGGAGAGGGTCCTACAATGAGCAGTTCTTC	CASSQETSGRGSYNEQFF
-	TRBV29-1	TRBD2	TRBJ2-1	TGCAGCGCTTTGGGACTAGCTGTCGGGAATGAGCAGTTCTTC	CSALGLAVGNEQFF
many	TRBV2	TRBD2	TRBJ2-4	TGTGCCAGCAGTGAAGAGGTAGCGGGCCACCTAGCCAAAAACATTCAGTACTTC	CASSEEVAGHLAKNIQYF
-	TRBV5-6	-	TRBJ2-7	TGTGCCAGCAGCTTTGGGACACCCGAGTGGAGTGAGCAGTACTTC	CASSFGTPEWSEQYF
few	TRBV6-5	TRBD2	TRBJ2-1	TGTGCCAGCAGTTACCCGAAACGGAATCTAGCGGGCGGAACCAATGAGCAGTTCTTC	CASSYPKRNLAGGTNEQFF
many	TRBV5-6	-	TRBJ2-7	TGTGCCAGCAGCGCGGGGGCCTCGGGGTTGACCTCCTACGAGCAGTACTTC	CASSAGASGLTSYEQYF
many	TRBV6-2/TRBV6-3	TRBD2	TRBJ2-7	TGTGCCAGCAGTTACTCTCTAGCGGACGTTTACGAGCAGTACTTC	CASSYSLADVYEQYF
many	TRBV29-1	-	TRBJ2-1	TGCAGCGTTTTTTACAGGGGGGGTGATGAGCAGTTCTTC	CSVFYRGGDEQFF